Below are 16 T cell receptor beta chains sequenced from a single sample in a study of T cell responses to AZD1222 COVID-19 vaccine. Repertoires were generated with immunoSEQ multiplex PCR, while TCRdb's copy carries only in-frame clones and drops some. Counted here are more than 85,000 clones, 88% occurring once; the ten biggest clones make up about 9.1%. The sequencing used peripheral blood, collected on day 0 of AZD1222 vaccination. All receptors come from an adult in good health.

V and J are TRBV5-1 and TRBJ1-2, with 8 nucleotides matching TRBD1. Germline trimming cut 4 bases from V and 5 bases from J; bases unmatched to any gene: 4. In germline, CDR1 is SGHRS, CDR2 YFSETQ. The CDR3 spans 13 residues. CDR3 in amino acids: CASSPGQGYGYTF. The CDR3, as DNA: TGCGCCAGCAGCCCCGGACAGGGTTATGGCTACACCTTC.

This clone was recorded once. The chain links TRBV9 to TRBJ2-5; tentatively, D is TRBD2 (6 bases). Trimming shortened V by 6 bases and J by 5 bases, and 20 bases separated the two germline ends. Per germline, CDR1 SGDLS and CDR2 YYNGEE. The CDR3 length is 15 residues. The CDR3 loop is CASTPGGSRGETQYF. Here the CDR3 DNA reads TGTGCCAGCACCCCAGGAGGGTCGCGAGGGGAGACCCAGTACTTC.

The chain recombines TRBV7-2 with TRBJ2-5, with D possibly being TRBD1 (5 bases). CDR1 and CDR2 (germline): SGHTA, FQGNSA. The V end was cut by 1 base, the J end by 0 bases, with 9 bases between. This CDR3 spans 15 amino acids. The CDR3 DNA reads TGTGCCAGCAGCTTAGGTCAGGGTTACCAAGAGACCCAGTACTTC. Protein sequence: CASSLGQGYQETQYF.

The V gene is TRBV19, the J gene TRBJ2-1, with 14 bases aligning to TRBD2. The junction had 7 bases not matched to a gene; V was cut back by 8 bases and J by 7 bases. Germline V gene data show CDR1 as LNHDA and CDR2 as SQIVND (reference sequence). The CDR3 contains 15 residues. The CDR3, as DNA: TGTGCCAGTGCCCGACTAGCGGGAGGGCCGAATGAGCAGTTCTTC. Amino acids: CASARLAGGPNEQFF.

The chain has TRBV2 and TRBJ1-5; TRBD1 is a possible D gene (5 bases). V lost 2 bases, J lost 2 bases, and 13 bases lay in between. In germline, CDR1 is SNHLY, CDR2 FYNNEI. The CDR3 runs to 16 residues. The chain's CDR3 is CASSESRDLRNQPQHF. The CDR3 DNA follows: TGTGCCAGCAGTGAAAGCCGGGACCTCCGCAATCAGCCCCAGCATTTT.

This clone was observed once. The chain has TRBV11-3 and TRBJ2-7; 8 positions match TRBD2. Germline assignment: CDR1 SGHNT and CDR2 YENEEA. Unmatched junction bases numbered 5, after V lost 5 bases and J lost 2 bases. The CDR3 has 14 residues. DNA for the CDR3: TGTGCCAGCAGCCCGACTAGCGCTCCCTACGAGCAGTACTTC. Protein: CASSPTSAPYEQYF.

The gene calls are TRBV28 and TRBJ1-2, with 7 bases fitting TRBD1. Germline V gene data show CDR1 as MDHEN and CDR2 as SYDVKM. V trimming: 4 bases; J trimming: 5 bases; junction bases outside the gene matches: 7. The CDR3 spans 14 residues. This CDR3 reads CASSSQDRNYGYTF. Here the CDR3 DNA reads TGTGCCAGCAGTTCCCAGGACAGGAATTATGGCTACACCTTC.

V gene TRBV9 combines with J gene TRBJ2-1; TRBD2 matches at 16 bases. The germline V gene has CDR1 SGDLS and CDR2 YYNGEE. With V trimmed by 1 base and J by 7 bases, 11 bases remained unmatched. The length of the CDR3 is 19 residues. The CDR3 is CASSVPEGTSGRGWNEQFF. The CDR3 DNA reads TGTGCCAGCAGCGTACCGGAAGGGACTAGCGGGAGGGGTTGGAATGAGCAGTTCTTC.

The CDR3 nucleotides are TGTGCCAGCAGCCAAGGAGGGCCCACCACTGAAGCTTTCTTT. Its translation is CASSQGGPTTEAFF. J is TRBJ1-1 and V is TRBV4-2; D is ambiguous. This CDR3 has 14 residues. The germline gives CDR1 LGHNA, CDR2 YNFKEQ. V lost 1 base and J 4 bases, leaving 10 bases between the germline ends.

The chain joins TRBV5-1 to TRBJ1-3; D is perhaps TRBD1 (5 bases). V was trimmed by 4 bases and J by 1 base, leaving 9 bases between them. Germline V lookup: CDR1 SGHRS, CDR2 YFSETQ. The CDR3 spans 14 residues. CDR3 nucleotides: TGCGCCAGCAGCCAGGCAGGGTCTGGAAACACCATATATTTT. It codes for CASSQAGSGNTIYF. Combining the CDR3 with reference TRBV5-1 and TRBJ1-3 gives the whole variable domain KAGVTQTPRYLIKTRGQQVTLSCSPISGHRSVSWYQQTPGQGLQFLFEYFSETQRNKGNFPGRFSGRQFSNSRSEMNVSTLELGDSALYLCASSQAGSGNTIYFGEGSWLTVV.

The rearrangement uses TRBV6-1 and TRBJ1-1; 8 bases map to TRBD1. Germline V gene data show CDR1 as MNHNS and CDR2 as SASEGT. The CDR3 is 15 residues long. Trimming removed 3 bases from V and 1 base from J; junction bases left unmatched: 4. The CDR3 protein is CASSDFGTGNTEAFF. The CDR3 DNA is TGTGCCAGCAGTGATTTCGGGACAGGGAACACTGAAGCTTTCTTT.

The chain uses TRBV29-1 and TRBJ2-7; 7 bases align to TRBD1. The germline V gene encodes CDR1 SQVTM and CDR2 ANQGSEA. The CDR3 has 14 amino acids. J lost 0 bases, V lost 4 bases, and 6 bases had no gene match. The DNA of the CDR3 is TGCAGCGTTGGCAGGACAGGCAGCTCCTACGAGCAGTACTTC. Translated, it gives CSVGRTGSSYEQYF.

The V gene is TRBV30, the J gene TRBJ2-1; D uncertain. Germline CDR1 and CDR2: GTSNPN and SVGIG (reference sequence). The V and J ends lost 0 bases and 6 bases respectively, with 9 bases between them. The CDR3 is 13 residues long. The CDR3 spells CAWSVLRPNEQFF. CDR3 in DNA: TGTGCCTGGAGTGTACTTAGGCCCAATGAGCAGTTCTTC.

The V call is TRBV5-1, the J call TRBJ1-5; 7 positions agree with TRBD1. Germline loops: CDR1 SGHRS, CDR2 YFSETQ. The length of the CDR3 is 15 residues. The J segment lost 4 bases and the V segment lost 4 bases, leaving 8 bases of the junction unmatched. CDR3 loop: CASSASTGLNQPQHF. CDR3 bases: TGCGCCAGCAGCGCATCGACAGGGCTTAATCAGCCCCAGCATTTT. Supplemented by reference TRBV5-1 and TRBJ1-5, the full variable domain reads KAGVTQTPRYLIKTRGQQVTLSCSPISGHRSVSWYQQTPGQGLQFLFEYFSETQRNKGNFPGRFSGRQFSNSRSEMNVSTLELGDSALYLCASSASTGLNQPQHFGDGTRLSIL.

The genes are TRBV27 and TRBJ1-5; 9 positions match TRBD1. The CDR3 extends over 16 amino acids. Germline assignment: CDR1 MNHEY and CDR2 SMNVEV (reference sequence). Trimming cost V 6 bases and J 5 bases; bases outside gene matches: 11. DNA for the CDR3: TGTGCCAGCAGCCAAGGGACAGGGCGTCGGGATCAGCCCCAGCATTTT. It translates to CASSQGTGRRDQPQHF.

The V gene is TRBV10-3, the J gene TRBJ1-5; D call uncertain. CDR3 size: 14 residues. V was pared by 3 bases and J by 0 bases, with 6 bases between. Per germline, CDR1 ENHRY and CDR2 SYGVKD. In DNA, the CDR3 is TGTGCCATCAGTGACGGTTCTAGCAATCAGCCCCAGCATTTT. Protein: CAISDGSSNQPQHF.